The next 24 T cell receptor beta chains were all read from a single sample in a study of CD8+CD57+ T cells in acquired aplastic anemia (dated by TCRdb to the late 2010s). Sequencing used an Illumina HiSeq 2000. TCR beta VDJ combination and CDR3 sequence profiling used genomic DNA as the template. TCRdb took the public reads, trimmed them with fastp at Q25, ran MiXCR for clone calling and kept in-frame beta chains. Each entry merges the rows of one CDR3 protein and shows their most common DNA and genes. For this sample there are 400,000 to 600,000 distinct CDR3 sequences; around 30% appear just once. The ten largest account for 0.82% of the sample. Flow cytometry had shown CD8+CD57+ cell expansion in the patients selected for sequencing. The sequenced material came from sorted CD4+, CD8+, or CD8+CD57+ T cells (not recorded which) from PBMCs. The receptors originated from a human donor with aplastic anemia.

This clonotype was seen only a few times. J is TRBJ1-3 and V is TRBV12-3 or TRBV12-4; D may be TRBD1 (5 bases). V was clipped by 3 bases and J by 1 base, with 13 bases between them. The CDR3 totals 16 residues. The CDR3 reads CASSLIWGRSGNTIYF. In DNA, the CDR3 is TGTGCCAGCAGTTTGATTTGGGGGAGGTCTGGAAACACCATATATTTT.

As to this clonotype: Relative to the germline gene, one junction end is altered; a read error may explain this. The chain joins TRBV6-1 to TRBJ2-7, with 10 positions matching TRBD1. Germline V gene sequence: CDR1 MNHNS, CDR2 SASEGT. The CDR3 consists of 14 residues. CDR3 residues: CASRRTGGLYEQNF. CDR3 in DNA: TGTGCCAGCAGGCGGACAGGGGGTCTATACGAGCAGAACTTC.

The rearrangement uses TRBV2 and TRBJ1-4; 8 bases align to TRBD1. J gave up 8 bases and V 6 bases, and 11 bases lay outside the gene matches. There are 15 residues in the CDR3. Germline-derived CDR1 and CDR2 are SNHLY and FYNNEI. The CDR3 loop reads CASSLAGQGYEKLFF. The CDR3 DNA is TGTGCCAGCAGCTTAGCCGGACAGGGTTACGAAAAACTGTTTTTT.

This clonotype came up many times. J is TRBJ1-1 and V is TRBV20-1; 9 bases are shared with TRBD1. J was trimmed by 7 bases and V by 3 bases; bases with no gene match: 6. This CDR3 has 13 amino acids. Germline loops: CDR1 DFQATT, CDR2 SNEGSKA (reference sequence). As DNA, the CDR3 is TGCAGTGCTAGGGGGGACAGGGAATATGAAGCTTTCTTT. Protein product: CSARGDREYEAFF.

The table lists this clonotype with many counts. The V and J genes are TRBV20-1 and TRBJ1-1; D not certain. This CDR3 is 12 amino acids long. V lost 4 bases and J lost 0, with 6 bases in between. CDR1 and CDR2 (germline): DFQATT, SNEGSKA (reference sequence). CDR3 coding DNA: TGCAGTGCTATTCAAGTGAACACTGAAGCTTTCTTT. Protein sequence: CSAIQVNTEAFF.

This CDR3 reads CASRRQPNQPQHF. The CDR3 DNA reads TGTGCCAGCAGGAGGCAGCCAAATCAGCCCCAGCATTTT. V usage is TRBV6-1 and J usage is TRBJ1-5; no reliable D call. V shed 6 bases and J shed 4 bases, with 10 bases lying between them. This CDR3 region has 13 residues. Germline V lookup: CDR1 MNHNS, CDR2 SASEGT.

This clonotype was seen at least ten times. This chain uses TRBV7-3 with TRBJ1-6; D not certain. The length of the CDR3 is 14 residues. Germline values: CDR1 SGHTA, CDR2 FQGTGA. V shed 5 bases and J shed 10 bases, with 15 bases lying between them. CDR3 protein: CASSLLGEGSPLHF. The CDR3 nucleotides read TGTGCCAGCAGCCTACTGGGAGAGGGATCACCCCTCCACTTT.

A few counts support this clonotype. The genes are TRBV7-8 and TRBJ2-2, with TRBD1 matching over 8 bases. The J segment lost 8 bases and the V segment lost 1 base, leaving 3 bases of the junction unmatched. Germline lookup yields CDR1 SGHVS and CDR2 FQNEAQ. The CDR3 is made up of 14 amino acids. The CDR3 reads CASSLGTGSGELFF. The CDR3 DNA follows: TGTGCCAGCAGCTTAGGGACAGGGAGTGGGGAGCTGTTTTTT.

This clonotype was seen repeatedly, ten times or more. CDR3 sequence: CSARFGRIPYEQYF. CDR3 in DNA: TGCAGTGCTAGATTCGGCCGCATTCCCTACGAGCAGTACTTC. The gene calls are TRBV20-1 and TRBJ2-7; D unresolved. The CDR3 contains 14 residues. The V end lost 2 bases, the J end lost 2 bases, and 13 bases lay between the germline ends. Germline V CDR1 and CDR2: DFQATT, SNEGSKA (reference sequence).

CDR3 in amino acids: CSAVGGNSNQPQHF. CDR3 in DNA: TGCAGTGCGGTGGGCGGGAATAGCAATCAGCCCCAGCATTTT. The J gene is TRBJ1-5, the V gene TRBV20-1; no clear D gene. V was clipped by 6 bases and J by 0 bases, with 12 bases between them. In germline, CDR1 is DFQATT, CDR2 SNEGSKA (reference sequence). CDR3 length: 14 residues.

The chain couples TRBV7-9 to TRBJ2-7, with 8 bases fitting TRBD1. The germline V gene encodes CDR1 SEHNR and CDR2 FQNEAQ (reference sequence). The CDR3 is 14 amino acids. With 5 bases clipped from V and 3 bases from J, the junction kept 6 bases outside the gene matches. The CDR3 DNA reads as TGTGCCAGCAGCAAGGACAGGGAAGTCTACGAGCAGTACTTC. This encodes CASSKDREVYEQYF.

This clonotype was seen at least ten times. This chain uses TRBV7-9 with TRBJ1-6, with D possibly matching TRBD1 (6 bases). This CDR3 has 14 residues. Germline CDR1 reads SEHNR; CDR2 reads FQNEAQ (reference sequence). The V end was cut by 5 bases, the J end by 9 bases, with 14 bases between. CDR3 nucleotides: TGTGCCAGCAGCCTAACAGGGACGAGTTCACCCCTCCACTTT. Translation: CASSLTGTSSPLHF.

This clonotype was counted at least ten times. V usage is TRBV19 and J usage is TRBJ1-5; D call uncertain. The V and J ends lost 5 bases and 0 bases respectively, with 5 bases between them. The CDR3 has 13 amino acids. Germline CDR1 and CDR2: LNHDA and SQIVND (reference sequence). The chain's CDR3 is CASSAYSNQPQHF. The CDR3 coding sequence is TGTGCCAGTAGTGCCTATAGCAATCAGCCCCAGCATTTT. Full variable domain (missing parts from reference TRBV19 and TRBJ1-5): DGGITQSPKYLFRKEGQNVTLSCEQNLNHDAMYWYRQDPGQGLRLIYYSQIVNDFQKGDIAEGYSVSREKKESFPLTVTSAQKNPTAFYLCASSAYSNQPQHFGDGTRLSIL.

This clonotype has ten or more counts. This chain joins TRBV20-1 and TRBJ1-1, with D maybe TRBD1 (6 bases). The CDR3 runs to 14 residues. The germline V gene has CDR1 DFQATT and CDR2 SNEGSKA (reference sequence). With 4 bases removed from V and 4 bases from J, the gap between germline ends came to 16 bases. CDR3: CSATPGGGGTEAFF. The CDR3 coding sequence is TGCAGTGCTACCCCGGGGGGCGGAGGCACTGAAGCTTTCTTT.

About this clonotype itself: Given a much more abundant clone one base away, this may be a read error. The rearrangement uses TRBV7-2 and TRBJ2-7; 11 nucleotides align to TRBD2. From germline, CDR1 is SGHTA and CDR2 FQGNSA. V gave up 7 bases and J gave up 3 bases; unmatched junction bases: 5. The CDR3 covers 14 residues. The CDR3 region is CASNSGLAGYEQYF. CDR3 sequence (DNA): TGTGCCAGCAACTCCGGACTAGCGGGCTACGAGCAGTACTTC.

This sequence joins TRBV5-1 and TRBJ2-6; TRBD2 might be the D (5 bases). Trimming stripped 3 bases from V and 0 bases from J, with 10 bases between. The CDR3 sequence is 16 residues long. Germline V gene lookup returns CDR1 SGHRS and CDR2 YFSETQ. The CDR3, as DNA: TGCGCCAGCAGCTCGCAGGAGGTCTCTGGGGCCAACGTCCTGACTTTC. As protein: CASSSQEVSGANVLTF. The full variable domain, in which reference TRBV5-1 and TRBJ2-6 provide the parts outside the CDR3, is KAGVTQTPRYLIKTRGQQVTLSCSPISGHRSVSWYQQTPGQGLQFLFEYFSETQRNKGNFPGRFSGRQFSNSRSEMNVSTLELGDSALYLCASSSQEVSGANVLTFGAGSRLTVL.

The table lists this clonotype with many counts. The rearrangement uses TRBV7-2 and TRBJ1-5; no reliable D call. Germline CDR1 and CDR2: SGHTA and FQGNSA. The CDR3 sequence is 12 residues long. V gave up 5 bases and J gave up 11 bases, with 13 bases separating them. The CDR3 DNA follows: TGTGCCAGCAGCCTCTGGAGGCCGGCCCAGCATTTT. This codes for CASSLWRPAQHF.

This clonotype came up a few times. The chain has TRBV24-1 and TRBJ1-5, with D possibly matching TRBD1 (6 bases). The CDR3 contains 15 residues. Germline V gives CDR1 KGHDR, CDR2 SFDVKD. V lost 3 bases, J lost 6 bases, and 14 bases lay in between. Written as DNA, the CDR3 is TGTGCCACCAGTGATAGCACAAAGGGGGGTCAGCCCCAGCATTTT. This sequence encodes CATSDSTKGGQPQHF.

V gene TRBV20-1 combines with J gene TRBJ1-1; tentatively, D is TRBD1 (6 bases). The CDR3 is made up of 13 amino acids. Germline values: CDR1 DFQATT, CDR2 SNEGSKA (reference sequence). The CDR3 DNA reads TGCGGCCTTTCCGGGACACCGAACACTGAAGCTTTCTTT. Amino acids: CGLSGTPNTEAFF.

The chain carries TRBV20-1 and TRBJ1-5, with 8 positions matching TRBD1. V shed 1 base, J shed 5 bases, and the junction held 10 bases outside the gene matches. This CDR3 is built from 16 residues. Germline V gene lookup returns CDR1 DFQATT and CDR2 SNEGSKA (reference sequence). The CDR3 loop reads CSARAGATGVDQPQHF. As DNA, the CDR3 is TGCAGTGCTAGAGCCGGGGCGACAGGGGTGGATCAGCCCCAGCATTTT.

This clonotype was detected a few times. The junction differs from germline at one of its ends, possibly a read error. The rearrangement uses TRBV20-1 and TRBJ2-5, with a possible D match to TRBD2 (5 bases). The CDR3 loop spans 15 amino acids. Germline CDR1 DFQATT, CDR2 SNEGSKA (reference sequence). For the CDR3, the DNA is TGCAGTGCTAGAGATAGCCGGGGAAGTCAAGAGATCCAGTACTTC. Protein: CSARDSRGSQEIQYF.

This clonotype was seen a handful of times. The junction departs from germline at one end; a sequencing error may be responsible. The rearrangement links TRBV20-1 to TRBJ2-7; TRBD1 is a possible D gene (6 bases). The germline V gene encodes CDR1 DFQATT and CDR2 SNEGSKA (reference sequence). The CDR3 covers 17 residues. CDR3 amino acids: CSATDGLNHGGNYEQYF. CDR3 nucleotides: TGCAGTGCCACAGACGGACTTAATCATGGGGGCAACTACGAGCAGTACTTT.

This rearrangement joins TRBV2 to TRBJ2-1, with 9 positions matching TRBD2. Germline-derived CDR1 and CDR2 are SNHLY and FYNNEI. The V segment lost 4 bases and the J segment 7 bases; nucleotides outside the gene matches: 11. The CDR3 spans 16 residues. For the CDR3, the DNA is TGTGCCAGCAGTGTCGGGCCGGGACTAGCTCAGAATGAGCAGTTCTTC. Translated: CASSVGPGLAQNEQFF.

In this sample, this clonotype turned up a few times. CDR3 DNA sequence: TGTGCCAGCAGCGTAGCTACTCGACCCACTGAAGCTTTCTTT. Its protein is CASSVATRPTEAFF. This chain uses TRBV9 with TRBJ1-1; D gene unclear. CDR1 is SGDLS and CDR2 is YYNGEE in the germline V gene. The CDR3 contains 14 residues. Trimming took 0 bases from V and 4 from J, leaving 10 bases between them. Combining the CDR3 with reference TRBV9 and TRBJ1-1 gives the whole variable domain DSGVTQTPKHLITATGQRVTLRCSPRSGDLSVYWYQQSLDQGLQFLIQYYNGEERAKGNILERFSAQQFPDLHSELNLSSLELGDSALYFCASSVATRPTEAFFGQGTRLTVV.